The present T cell receptor (beta chain) was sequenced within a study of CD8 T cells in ankylosing spondylitis. Notes on the study in general: Characteristic of ankylosing spondylitis blood, it appeared, was a TCR beta motif comprising roughly 8 highly homologous variants. Disease-linked clones reportedly showed significant enrichment in matched ankylosing spondylitis synovial fluid.

Remarks on this clonotype: The antigen remains unidentified.

Generation of TCR beta libraries employed quantitative 5'-RACE incorporating molecular barcodes. Using its own MiXCR run on the 5' RACE reads, TCRdb lists one record per CDR3 protein. This table has roughly 470,000 distinct CDR3 sequences, 25% to 30% appearing once. This TCR was recovered from a male donor with ankylosing spondylitis. Sample: blood, either unsorted or a sorted T cell fraction (not recorded which).

DNA for the CDR3: TGTGCCAGCAGTGAAGCAGGAAATAGCAATCAGCCCCAGCATTTT. Translation gives CASSEAGNSNQPQHF. The chain employs TRBV25-1 and TRBJ1-5; D is uncertain. Germline V gives CDR1 MGHDK, CDR2 SYGVNS. The V end was cut by 2 bases, the J end by 0 bases, with 8 bases between. The CDR3 spans 15 residues.